The entry below describes one TCR beta chain. Its antigen is undetermined. This sample stems from a study of T cell responses to AZD1222 COVID-19 vaccine. Findings and limits, study-wide: Baseline serostatus was positive in only six AZD1222 recipients. Researchers report vaccine-associated CD4 TCRs spanning spike, with dominance at 160-218 and 743-854. Clonal diversity was possibly underestimated, and the donors were mostly white British, with more females.

Pooled samples include second doses given at about 4 or 12 weeks. This CDR3 comprises 14 residues. Germline V CDR1 and CDR2: SNHLY, FYNNEI. V was cut by 10 bases and J by 1 base, with 14 bases left in between. Repertoires were generated with immunoSEQ multiplex PCR, while TCRdb's copy carries only in-frame clones and drops some. Among some 73,000 clones listed, about 91% were seen once. Specimen: peripheral blood, collected 28 days after the second AZD1222 dose. The TCR sequence derives from an adult who received the AZD1222 COVID-19 vaccine. This chain joins TRBV2 and TRBJ2-1, with TRBD1 as a possible D gene (5 bases). CDR3 residues: CATYVGRSYNEQFF. CDR3 DNA sequence: TGTGCCACCTATGTGGGGCGTTCCTACAATGAGCAGTTCTTC. Filled out from reference TRBV2 and TRBJ2-1, the complete variable domain reads EPEVTQTPSHQVTQMGQEVILRCVPISNHLYFYWYRQILGQKVEFLVSFYNNEISEKSEIFDDQFSVERPDGSNFTLKIRSTKLEDSAMYFCATYVGRSYNEQFFGPGTRLTVL.